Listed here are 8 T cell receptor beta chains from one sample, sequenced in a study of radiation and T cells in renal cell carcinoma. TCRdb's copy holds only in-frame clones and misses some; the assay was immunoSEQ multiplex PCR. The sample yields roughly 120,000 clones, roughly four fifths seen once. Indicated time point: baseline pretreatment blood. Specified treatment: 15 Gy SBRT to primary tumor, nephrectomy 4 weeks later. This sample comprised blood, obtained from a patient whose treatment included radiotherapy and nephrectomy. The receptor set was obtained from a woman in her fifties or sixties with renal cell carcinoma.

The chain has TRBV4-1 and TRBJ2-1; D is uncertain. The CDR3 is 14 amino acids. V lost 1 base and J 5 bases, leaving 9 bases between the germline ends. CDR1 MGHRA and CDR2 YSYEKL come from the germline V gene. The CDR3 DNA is TGCGCCAGCAGCCAAGGGTTTACTGACAATGAGCAGTTCTTC. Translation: CASSQGFTDNEQFF.

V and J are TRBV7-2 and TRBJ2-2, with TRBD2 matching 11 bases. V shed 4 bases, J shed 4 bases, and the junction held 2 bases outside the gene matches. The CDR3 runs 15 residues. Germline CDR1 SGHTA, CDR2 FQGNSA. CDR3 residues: CASSYGTSGTGELFF. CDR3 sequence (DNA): TGTGCCAGCAGCTACGGGACTAGCGGCACCGGGGAGCTGTTTTTT.

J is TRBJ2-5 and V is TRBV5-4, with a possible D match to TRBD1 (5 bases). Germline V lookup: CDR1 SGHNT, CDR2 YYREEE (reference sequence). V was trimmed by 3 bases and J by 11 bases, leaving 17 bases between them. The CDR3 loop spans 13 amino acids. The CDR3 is CASSSPRADEQYF. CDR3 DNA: TGTGCCAGCAGCTCCCCCAGGGCGGATGAGCAGTACTTC. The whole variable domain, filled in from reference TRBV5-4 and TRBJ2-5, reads ETGVTQSPTHLIKTRGQQVTLRCSSQSGHNTVSWYQQALGQGPQFIFQYYREEENGRGNFPPRFSGLQFPNYSSELNVNALELDDSALYLCASSSPRADEQYFGPGTRLLVL.

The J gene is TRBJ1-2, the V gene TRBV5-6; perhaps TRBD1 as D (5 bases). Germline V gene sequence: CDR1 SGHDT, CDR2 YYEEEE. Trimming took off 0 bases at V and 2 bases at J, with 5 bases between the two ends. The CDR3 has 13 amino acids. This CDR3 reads CASSLAGNYGYTF. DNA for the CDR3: TGTGCCAGCAGCTTGGCAGGGAACTATGGCTACACCTTC.

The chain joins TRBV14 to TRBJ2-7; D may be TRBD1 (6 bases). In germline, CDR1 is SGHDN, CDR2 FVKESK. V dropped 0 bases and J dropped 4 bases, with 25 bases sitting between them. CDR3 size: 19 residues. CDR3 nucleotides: TGTGCCAGCAGCCAAGACCCCACTTCCTCACAGGGTGAGGGTTACGAGCAGTACTTC. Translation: CASSQDPTSSQGEGYEQYF.

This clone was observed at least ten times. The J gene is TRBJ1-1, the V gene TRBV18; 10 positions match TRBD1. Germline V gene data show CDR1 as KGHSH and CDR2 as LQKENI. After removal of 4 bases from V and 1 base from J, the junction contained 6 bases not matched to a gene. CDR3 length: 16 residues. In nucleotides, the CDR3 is TGTGCCAGCTCACAGACAGGGGGCGTCGAGAACACTGAAGCTTTCTTT. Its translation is CASSQTGGVENTEAFF.

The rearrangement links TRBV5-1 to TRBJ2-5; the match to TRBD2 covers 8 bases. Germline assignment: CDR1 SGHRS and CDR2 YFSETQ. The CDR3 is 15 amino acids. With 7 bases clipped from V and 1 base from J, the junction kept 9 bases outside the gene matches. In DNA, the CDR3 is TGCGCCAGCCGCCCCGGGGGGGCTACCCAAGAGACCCAGTACTTC. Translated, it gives CASRPGGATQETQYF.

The CDR3 DNA follows: TGTGCCAGCAGCAAGGTCCAGATAGGTGTCACTGAAGCTTTCTTT. Amino acid sequence: CASSKVQIGVTEAFF. The rearrangement joins TRBV21-1 to TRBJ1-1. TRBV21-1 is a listed pseudogene. The CDR3 is 15 residues long.